One sample yielded the 7 T cell receptor beta chains listed below, sequenced in a study of cytomegalovirus exposure and HLA in healthy donors (dated by TCRdb to 2016 to 2017). Libraries were made using the immunoSEQ multiplex PCR assay. A mixture of 60 forward primers for TCR Vbeta segments and 13 reverse primers for TCR Jbeta segments was used in the multiplex PCR. TCRdb retrieved this table from immuneACCESS and kept in-frame rearrangements only. Not all clones are present; in checked studies, unresolved V genes account for under half, and no reason is known for the remainder. In this sample the table shows approximately 81,000 clones, around 80% of which occur a single time. Approximately 3% of the sample belongs to the ten largest clones. Sequenced material: PBMCs. These receptors all come from a man in his fifties in good health and CMV-seropositive.

V usage is TRBV5-1 and J usage is TRBJ1-4; 10 bases fit TRBD1. The V gene's germline CDR1 is SGHRS and CDR2 YFSETQ. Unmatched junction bases numbered 5, after V lost 4 bases and J lost 8 bases. The CDR3 runs 14 residues. The CDR3 bases are TGCGCCAGCAGCCCGGGACAGGGGCACGAAAAACTGTTTTTT. Translating it yields CASSPGQGHEKLFF.

This clone was found a few times. The V call is TRBV4-1, the J call TRBJ1-1; D gene uncertain. V was cut by 0 bases and J by 6 bases, with 14 bases left in between. Germline CDR1 is MGHRA and CDR2 is YSYEKL. This CDR3 comprises 15 residues. Here the CDR3 reads CASSQEYPGSAEAFF. The CDR3 DNA is TGCGCCAGCAGCCAAGAATATCCGGGGAGCGCTGAAGCTTTCTTT.

The chain joins TRBV27 to TRBJ2-1, with a weak D call TRBD2 (5 bases). The CDR3 totals 13 residues. Trimming took off 7 bases at V and 8 bases at J, with 15 bases between the two ends. The germline V gene has CDR1 MNHEY and CDR2 SMNVEV (reference sequence). The CDR3 here is CASNTLGSDEQFF. CDR3 bases: TGTGCCAGCAACACCCTAGGGAGCGATGAGCAGTTCTTC.

V usage is TRBV7-8 and J usage is TRBJ2-7; D ambiguous. The CDR3 length is 12 residues. Germline values: CDR1 SGHVS, CDR2 FQNEAQ. The ends were cut back, 3 bases at V and 6 bases at J, with 9 bases in the middle. The DNA of the CDR3 is TGTGCCAGCAGCTTTTCAGGTGGCGAGCAGTACTTC. Translating it yields CASSFSGGEQYF.

The chain joins TRBV11-3 to TRBJ2-3; D possibly corresponds to TRBD2 (6 bases). CDR1 and CDR2 (germline): SGHNT, YENEEA. Trimming shortened V by 2 bases and J by 2 bases, and 14 bases separated the two germline ends. This CDR3 is built from 16 residues. The CDR3, as DNA: TGTGCCAGCAGCTTAACGAGCGGAGGGCTCACAGATACGCAGTATTTT. It codes for CASSLTSGGLTDTQYF.

V usage is TRBV7-9 and J usage is TRBJ2-3, with 9 bases identical to TRBD2. Germline-derived CDR1 and CDR2 are SEHNR and FQNEAQ (reference sequence). This CDR3 region has 15 residues. V shed 3 bases and J 6 bases; nucleotides not matched to a gene: 7. The CDR3 region has the DNA TGTGCCAGCAGCTTCGGTGGCGGGAGGGTTGATACGCAGTATTTT. Protein: CASSFGGGRVDTQYF.

The rearrangement uses TRBV11-3 and TRBJ2-5, with TRBD2 identical over 7 bases. Germline V gene data show CDR1 as SGHNT and CDR2 as YENEEA. V shed 0 bases, J shed 2 bases, and the junction held 6 bases outside the gene matches. CDR3 length: 16 residues. In DNA, the CDR3 is TGTGCCAGCAGCTTAGAGGGGAGGGCAGAACAAGAGACCCAGTACTTC. It translates to CASSLEGRAEQETQYF.